The rows below give T cell receptor beta chains drawn from one sample of a study of blood T cell repertoires in COVID-19. The method was immunoSEQ multiplex PCR; TCRdb's version includes in-frame clones alone and lacks a portion of them. The data contain around 300,000 clones, around 89% of them singletons. Sequencing input: PBMCs or T cells enriched from blood (not recorded which). Receptor source: a woman between 18 and 29 years old with acute COVID-19. The CDR3 runs from the conserved cysteine through the conserved F or W.

v_call: TRBV7-2
j_call: TRBJ1-3
cdr3_aa: CASSLLQFSSGNTIYF

v_call: TRBV28
j_call: TRBJ2-1
cdr3_aa: CASSLLGLAQHNEQFF

v_call: TRBV2
j_call: TRBJ1-2
cdr3_aa: CASSVKLITGGKNNGYTF

v_call: TRBV5-1
j_call: TRBJ2-5
cdr3_aa: CASSFGLGEGETQYF

v_call: TRBV29-1
j_call: TRBJ1-4
cdr3_aa: CSVVGGTGRNEKLFF

v_call: TRBV28
j_call: TRBJ1-6
cdr3_aa: CASTPGDRLNSPLHF

v_call: TRBV29-1
j_call: TRBJ2-1
cdr3_aa: CSVDTGISYNEQFF

v_call: TRBV25-1
j_call: TRBJ1-2
cdr3_aa: CASSEYEGQGARGYTF

v_call: TRBV28
j_call: TRBJ2-2
cdr3_aa: CASITPTPNTGELFF

v_call: TRBV19
j_call: TRBJ1-3
cdr3_aa: CASSIAPVSGNTIYF

v_call: TRBV18
j_call: TRBJ1-3
cdr3_aa: CASSSGGDRGYYTIYF

v_call: TRBV28
j_call: TRBJ1-2
cdr3_aa: CASSLIHAGSYTF

v_call: TRBV5-1
j_call: TRBJ1-1
cdr3_aa: CASSLAPATEAFF

v_call: TRBV11-1
j_call: TRBJ2-7
cdr3_aa: CASRQQGTHEQYF